The 32 T cell receptor beta chains in this list originate from one sample, sequenced in a study of cytomegalovirus exposure and HLA in healthy donors. The PCR made use of 60 Vbeta and 13 Jbeta primers. Method: immunoSEQ multiplex PCR; TCRdb's copy keeps in-frame clones and lacks some. Among roughly 140,000 clones listed, almost 80% were seen once. The sequenced sample consisted of PBMCs. These receptors originate from a woman aged 25-40 years in good health and CMV-seronegative.

The chain couples TRBV11-1 to TRBJ2-1, with 8 nucleotides matching TRBD1. Germline CDR1 and CDR2: SGHAT and FQDESV (reference sequence). J lost 10 bases, V lost 3 bases, and 11 bases had no gene match. This CDR3 region has 15 residues. DNA for the CDR3: TGTGCCAGCAGCTTGGGCAGGGGGCCCCCGGGGGAGCAGTTCTTC. Translated: CASSLGRGPPGEQFF.

CDR3 DNA sequence: TGTGCCAGAAGCTTAGGCAGGGGCACTGAAGCTTTCTTT. Encoded protein: CARSLGRGTEAFF. The chain recombines TRBV7-5 with TRBJ1-1; the listed D gene, TRBD1, was not tested against the DNA. TRBV7-5 counts as a pseudogene. The CDR3 extends over 13 amino acids.

This clone was observed a handful of times. The chain uses TRBV2 and TRBJ2-7; the match to TRBD1 covers 7 bases. CDR1 and CDR2 from the germline V gene are SNHLY and FYNNEI. This CDR3 is 15 amino acids long. V lost 2 bases to trimming and J lost 1 base; unmatched junction nucleotides: 5. The DNA of the CDR3 is TGTGCCAGCAGTGAATTGGACAGGAGGTCCTACGAGCAGTACTTC. It specifies CASSELDRRSYEQYF.

This clone was recorded only once. The chain joins TRBV5-4 to TRBJ2-2; maybe TRBD1 (5 bases). With 9 bases removed from V and 0 bases from J, the gap between germline ends came to 12 bases. The germline V gene has CDR1 SGHNT and CDR2 YYREEE (reference sequence). This CDR3 has 14 amino acids. The CDR3 bases are TGTGCCACCACAGGACAAGCGAACACCGGGGAGCTGTTTTTT. Translated, it gives CATTGQANTGELFF. The entire variable domain, with the rest obtained from reference TRBV5-4 and TRBJ2-2, is as follows: ETGVTQSPTHLIKTRGQQVTLRCSSQSGHNTVSWYQQALGQGPQFIFQYYREEENGRGNFPPRFSGLQFPNYSSELNVNALELDDSALYLCATTGQANTGELFFGEGSRLTVL.

The V and J genes are TRBV7-9 and TRBJ2-7; D is perhaps TRBD1 (6 bases). The ends were cut back, 5 bases at V and 5 bases at J, with 10 bases in the middle. Germline V CDR1 and CDR2: SEHNR, FQNEAQ (reference sequence). CDR3 size: 12 residues. The CDR3 DNA follows: TGTGCCAGCAGCGCTACAGGGAACGAGCAGTACTTC. This gives the protein CASSATGNEQYF.

The chain recombines TRBV2 with TRBJ1-6; D is possibly TRBD1 (5 bases). The germline CDR1 and CDR2 sequences are SNHLY and FYNNEI. This CDR3 is built from 15 residues. V shed 3 bases and J shed 5 bases, with 11 bases lying between them. The CDR3 DNA sequence: TGTGCCAGCAGTGATGCGGGGACGAATAATTCACCCCTCCACTTT. Residues: CASSDAGTNNSPLHF.

This sequence joins TRBV9 and TRBJ1-2; D gene unclear. Germline CDR1 and CDR2: SGDLS and YYNGEE. The V gene lost 2 bases and the J gene lost 0 bases, with 11 bases spanning the gap. CDR3 length equals 15 residues. CDR3 region: CASSVNTVSNYGYTF. As DNA, the CDR3 is TGTGCCAGCAGCGTTAATACAGTCTCTAACTATGGCTACACCTTC.

V usage is TRBV6-1 and J usage is TRBJ1-2; D may be TRBD1 (5 bases). Germline assignment: CDR1 MNHNS and CDR2 SASEGT. The ends were cut back, 0 bases at V and 5 bases at J, with 16 bases in the middle. CDR3 length equals 16 residues. CDR3 nucleotide sequence: TGTGCCAGCAGTGAAGCGGGGCCGGGAGCAAGTTATGGCTACACCTTC. The encoded protein is CASSEAGPGASYGYTF.

The gene calls are TRBV9 and TRBJ2-1, with 8 bases that match TRBD1. The junction had 7 bases not matched to a gene; V was cut back by 0 bases and J by 8 bases. This CDR3 region has 15 residues. Germline CDR1 reads SGDLS; CDR2 reads YYNGEE. CDR3 sequence reads: CASSVAGGRFDEQFF. CDR3 DNA: TGTGCCAGCAGCGTAGCAGGGGGCCGGTTTGATGAGCAGTTCTTC.

The chain uses TRBV19 and TRBJ1-2; a weak D match, TRBD1 (5 bases). CDR1 is LNHDA, CDR2 SQIVND, per germline (reference sequence). The CDR3 length is 14 residues. V was shortened by 5 bases and J by 4 bases, with 14 bases between the two germline ends. CDR3 in amino acids: CASSRGERRYGYTF. The CDR3 DNA follows: TGTGCCAGTAGTCGGGGGGAGAGACGCTATGGCTACACCTTC.

The chain carries TRBV4-2 and TRBJ2-1; the D gene is possibly TRBD1 (6 bases). CDR1 is LGHNA and CDR2 is YNFKEQ in the germline V gene. Trimming removed 1 base from V and 7 bases from J, with 17 bases in between. CDR3 length: 16 residues. The CDR3 loop is CASSQVGVGARNEQFF. CDR3 nucleotide sequence: TGTGCCAGCAGCCAAGTGGGTGTGGGGGCGCGGAATGAGCAGTTCTTC.

This clone was observed a handful of times. The chain carries TRBV25-1 and TRBJ1-1; D is unclear. The germline V gene has CDR1 MGHDK and CDR2 SYGVNS. V lost 4 bases and J 4 bases, leaving 13 bases between the germline ends. This CDR3 has 14 residues. The CDR3 reads CASSALAGSTEAFF. The CDR3 region has the DNA TGTGCCAGCAGTGCTCTGGCAGGCAGCACTGAAGCTTTCTTT. Supplemented by reference TRBV25-1 and TRBJ1-1, the full variable domain reads EADIYQTPRYLVIGTGKKITLECSQTMGHDKMYWYQQDPGMELHLIHYSYGVNSTEKGDLSSESTVSRIRTEHFPLTLESARPSHTSQYLCASSALAGSTEAFFGQGTRLTVV.

The J gene is TRBJ1-2, the V gene TRBV5-6; D remains ambiguous. Trimming cost V 0 bases and J 1 base, with 7 bases left between them. CDR1 and CDR2 (germline): SGHDT, YYEEEE. The CDR3 is made up of 14 amino acids. CDR3 loop: CASSLAPGNYGYTF. The CDR3 DNA reads TGTGCCAGCAGCTTGGCCCCGGGTAACTATGGCTACACCTTC.

The chain links TRBV27 to TRBJ2-2; unclear D gene. The germline CDR1 and CDR2 sequences are MNHEY and SMNVEV (reference sequence). CDR3 size: 16 residues. V was clipped by 2 bases and J by 7 bases, with 17 bases between them. The CDR3 sequence is CASSLDPLGIGGELFF. CDR3 nucleotide sequence: TGTGCCAGCAGTTTAGACCCCTTGGGCATTGGCGGGGAGCTGTTTTTT.

This clone was recorded only once. The CDR3 DNA follows: TGTGCCAGCACCCAGACTAGCGGGGGGCCCGGGGAGCTGTTTTTT. It encodes CASTQTSGGPGELFF. This rearrangement joins TRBV7-3 to TRBJ2-2, with TRBD2 identical over 13 bases. V trimming: 7 bases; J trimming: 6 bases; junction bases outside the gene matches: 5. The CDR3 loop spans 15 amino acids. In germline, CDR1 is SGHTA, CDR2 FQGTGA.

The chain employs TRBV15 and TRBJ1-2; D gene unclear. This CDR3 has 13 residues. Trimming took 4 bases from V and 1 from J, leaving 7 bases between them. Germline CDR1 LNHNV, CDR2 YYDKDF (reference sequence). CDR3 protein: CATSTPDNYGYTF. For the CDR3, the DNA is TGTGCCACCAGCACGCCAGATAACTATGGCTACACCTTC.

J is TRBJ1-1 and V is TRBV19, with TRBD1 identical over 8 bases. CDR1 and CDR2 from the germline V gene are LNHDA and SQIVND (reference sequence). This CDR3 comprises 14 residues. The junction had 7 bases not matched to a gene; V was cut back by 5 bases and J by 5 bases. CDR3 sequence (DNA): TGTGCCAGTAGTCCACTCCAGGGGGCGACTGAAGCTTTCTTT. Its protein is CASSPLQGATEAFF.

The genes are TRBV5-1 and TRBJ2-3, with D possibly being TRBD2 (6 bases). Germline V gene lookup returns CDR1 SGHRS and CDR2 YFSETQ. The CDR3 consists of 14 residues. V lost 4 bases and J 4 bases, leaving 13 bases between the germline ends. CDR3 protein: CASSGGTRADTQYF. The CDR3 region has the DNA TGCGCCAGCAGCGGCGGGACCAGAGCAGATACGCAGTATTTT. Variable domain in full (rest from reference TRBV5-1 and TRBJ2-3): KAGVTQTPRYLIKTRGQQVTLSCSPISGHRSVSWYQQTPGQGLQFLFEYFSETQRNKGNFPGRFSGRQFSNSRSEMNVSTLELGDSALYLCASSGGTRADTQYFGPGTRLTVL.

The chain combines TRBV5-1 with TRBJ2-2, with TRBD2 identical over 13 bases. The CDR3 length is 17 residues. CDR1 and CDR2 from the germline V gene are SGHRS and YFSETQ. The V and J ends lost 4 bases and 7 bases, in that order; junction bases with no gene match: 10. CDR3 bases: TGCGCCAGCAGCCCGGGACTAGCGGGGCCCATAGACGGGGAGCTGTTTTTT. Its translation is CASSPGLAGPIDGELFF.

The genes are TRBV6-1 and TRBJ2-2; 11 bases align to TRBD2. The trim removed 4 bases at V and 1 base at J, leaving 2 bases unmatched. The CDR3 length is 16 residues. Germline CDR1 and CDR2: MNHNS and SASEGT. The CDR3 reads CASSVLAGGNTGELFF. The CDR3 nucleotides read TGTGCCAGCAGTGTCCTAGCGGGGGGGAACACCGGGGAGCTGTTTTTT.

This clone was detected once. V usage is TRBV7-2 and J usage is TRBJ1-1, with D unclear. V lost 4 bases, J lost 4 bases, and 16 bases lay in between. CDR3 length equals 15 residues. Per the germline V gene, CDR1 is SGHTA and CDR2 is FQGNSA. In nucleotides, the CDR3 is TGTGCCAGCAGCTCCTACCTCATACGGAGCACTGAAGCTTTCTTT. This gives the protein CASSSYLIRSTEAFF.

This chain uses TRBV5-1 with TRBJ1-1; possibly TRBD1 for D (5 bases). The CDR3 has 16 residues. Trimming took off 3 bases at V and 1 base at J, with 16 bases between the two ends. Germline V lookup: CDR1 SGHRS, CDR2 YFSETQ. CDR3 nucleotides: TGCGCCAGCAGCTCCCGGGGGGGTACCTCGAACACTGAAGCTTTCTTT. This translates into CASSSRGGTSNTEAFF. The entire variable domain, with the rest obtained from reference TRBV5-1 and TRBJ1-1, is as follows: KAGVTQTPRYLIKTRGQQVTLSCSPISGHRSVSWYQQTPGQGLQFLFEYFSETQRNKGNFPGRFSGRQFSNSRSEMNVSTLELGDSALYLCASSSRGGTSNTEAFFGQGTRLTVV.

This clone turned up a few times. V is TRBV5-4 and J is TRBJ1-6; 10 bases are a match to TRBD1. Trimming took 1 base from V and 9 from J; bases not matched to a gene: 4. CDR3 length: 15 amino acids. Germline CDR1 reads SGHNT; CDR2 reads YYREEE (reference sequence). The CDR3 loop reads CASSLTDRGGSPLHF. DNA of the CDR3: TGTGCCAGCAGCTTGACGGACAGGGGGGGTTCACCCCTCCACTTT.

This chain uses TRBV13 with TRBJ2-7; the D gene is possibly TRBD1 (6 bases). The CDR3 totals 15 residues. Germline V gene data show CDR1 as PRHDT and CDR2 as FYEKMQ (reference sequence). V was shortened by 5 bases and J by 3 bases, with 17 bases between the two germline ends. CDR3 sequence (DNA): TGTGCCAGCAGCGACTACTCCGGGACAAGCTACGAGCAGTACTTC. Its translation is CASSDYSGTSYEQYF.

The gene calls are TRBV6-6 and TRBJ2-7; D remains unclear. Trimming left V 7 bases short and J 6 bases short, with 7 bases between. The CDR3 length is 10 residues. Germline assignment: CDR1 MNHNY and CDR2 SVGAGI (reference sequence). The CDR3 spells CASNFPEQYF. In DNA, the CDR3 is TGTGCCAGCAACTTCCCCGAGCAGTACTTC.

The V gene is TRBV6-1, the J gene TRBJ1-3; D is possibly TRBD1 (5 bases). V lost 7 bases and J lost 0, with 7 bases in between. CDR3 size: 13 residues. Germline lookup yields CDR1 MNHNS and CDR2 SASEGT. CDR3: CASTGHSGNTIYF. The CDR3 DNA sequence: TGTGCCAGCACAGGGCACTCTGGAAACACCATATATTTT.

The chain has TRBV6-5 and TRBJ1-2, with 8 nucleotides matching TRBD1. The J segment lost 8 bases and the V segment lost 5 bases, leaving 4 bases of the junction unmatched. This CDR3 region has 12 residues. Germline V CDR1 and CDR2: MNHEY, SVGAGI. CDR3 loop: CASSDRGGGYTF. In nucleotides, the CDR3 is TGTGCCAGCAGTGACAGGGGAGGGGGCTACACCTTC.

A remark on this clone: This sample also contains other DNA sequences that code for the same CDR3. V usage is TRBV19 and J usage is TRBJ1-5; D unresolved. V lost 1 base, J lost 4 bases, and 5 bases lay in between. Germline V CDR1 and CDR2: LNHDA, SQIVND (reference sequence). The CDR3 has 13 residues. In nucleotides, the CDR3 is TGTGCCAGTAGTATAGCGGGTAATCAGCCCCAGCATTTT. Translated: CASSIAGNQPQHF.

The J gene is TRBJ2-3, the V gene TRBV7-6, with 9 bases identical to TRBD2. V trimming: 6 bases; J trimming: 5 bases; junction bases outside the gene matches: 9. This CDR3 spans 15 amino acids. Germline V gene data show CDR1 as SGHVS and CDR2 as FNYEAQ. CDR3 DNA: TGTGCCAGCAGGGGACTAGCTTCTTCTTTAGATACGCAGTATTTT. Residues: CASRGLASSLDTQYF. The variable domain in full, with the rest retrieved from reference TRBV7-6 and TRBJ2-3, is GAGVSQSPRYKVTKRGQDVALRCDPISGHVSLYWYRQALGQGPEFLTYFNYEAQQDKSGLPNDRFSAERPEGSISTLTIQRTEQRDSAMYRCASRGLASSLDTQYFGPGTRLTVL.

J is TRBJ2-1 and V is TRBV7-3; TRBD2 matches 9 bases. The J segment lost 2 bases and the V segment lost 3 bases, leaving 2 bases of the junction unmatched. Per germline, CDR1 SGHTA and CDR2 FQGTGA. The CDR3 has 15 amino acids. As DNA, the CDR3 is TGTGCCAGCAGCTTTGGCGGGGGGGCCTACAATGAGCAGTTCTTC. Translated, it gives CASSFGGGAYNEQFF.

The V gene is TRBV20-1, the J gene TRBJ2-2; D remains unclear. The CDR3 is 11 residues long. Germline V gives CDR1 DFQATT, CDR2 SNEGSKA (reference sequence). Trimming removed 6 bases from V and 6 bases from J, with 8 bases in between. The CDR3 DNA follows: TGCAGTGCCGGTTCCCCCGGGGAGCTGTTTTTT. Translated: CSAGSPGELFF.

The rearrangement uses TRBV15 and TRBJ1-6; no firm D call. The ends were cut back, 0 bases at V and 6 bases at J, with 12 bases in the middle. Looked up from germline, CDR1 is LNHNV and CDR2 is YYDKDF (reference sequence). CDR3 length equals 16 residues. The CDR3 DNA reads as TGTGCCACCAGCAGAGATGTTGGGAGTTTTAATTCACCCCTCCACTTT. Translating it yields CATSRDVGSFNSPLHF.